The text below deals with one T cell receptor beta chain. What it binds is unknown. Each CDR3 protein gets one entry in TCRdb, which reprocessed the 5' RACE reads and gives no DNA. The sample table sets out around 550,000 distinct CDR3 sequences. The data were taken from a study of T cells expressing NK-cell markers. General study findings and limits: These clonotypes additionally ranked first within the CD3+CD56-NKG2C+ fraction of a handful of donors.

This TCR was sampled from a man between 18 and 29 years old in good health. Sequenced: blood T cells: a sorted CD56 or NKG2C T cell subset, CD4+ or CD8+ T cells, or bulk PBMC T cells (not recorded which).

CDR3 in amino acids: CASSWIGHAGEQYF. The gene calls are TRBV6-2 or TRBV6-3 and TRBJ2-7; TCRdb proposes TRBD1, but this gene call is untestable without DNA. CDR1 and CDR2 (germline): MNHEY, SVGEGT. This CDR3 comprises 14 residues.